This is a list of T cell receptor beta chains from one sample in a study of T cell changes during pregnancy in multiple sclerosis. Data came from immunoSEQ multiplex PCR; TCRdb stores just in-frame clones and leaves some out. The sample has about 70,000 clones, less than 95% seen once. Source: peripheral blood, taken in the third trimester of pregnancy. The receptors derive from a female donor with multiple sclerosis, enrolled in a pregnancy study. The CDR3 runs from the conserved cysteine through the conserved F or W. Fields, in order: V gene, clone size, J gene, D gene, CDR3 protein, CDR3 DNA. The D gene is left open where the match is weak. Clone sizes are given selectively: once, few, many, or a class where the clone is expanded.

v_gene: TRBV29-1; abundance: once; j_gene: TRBJ2-1; d_gene: TRBD2; CDR3aa: CSVSSGTALNEQFF; CDR3nt: TGCAGCGTCTCAAGCGGGACCGCGTTAAATGAGCAGTTCTTC
v_gene: TRBV4-1; abundance: .; j_gene: TRBJ1-2; d_gene: TRBD1; CDR3aa: CASSRGTGGFYGYTF; CDR3nt: TGCGCCAGCAGCCGCGGGACAGGGGGCTTCTATGGCTACACCTTC
v_gene: TRBV9; abundance: .; j_gene: TRBJ2-3; d_gene: TRBD2; CDR3aa: CASSDRLAGEVDTQYF; CDR3nt: TGTGCCAGCAGCGACCGACTAGCGGGGGAGGTAGATACGCAGTATTTT
v_gene: TRBV6-1; abundance: .; j_gene: TRBJ1-5; d_gene: .; CDR3aa: CASSEVQANQPQHF; CDR3nt: TGTGCCAGCAGTGAAGTACAGGCCAATCAGCCCCAGCATTTT
v_gene: TRBV9; abundance: .; j_gene: TRBJ2-5; d_gene: .; CDR3aa: CASSVHDMDASGTQYF; CDR3nt: TGTGCCAGCAGCGTACACGACATGGATGCGTCCGGGACCCAGTACTTC
v_gene: TRBV4-1; abundance: .; j_gene: TRBJ1-6; d_gene: .; CDR3aa: CASSQEGFQGSYNSPLHF; CDR3nt: TGCGCCAGCAGCCAAGAAGGGTTCCAGGGATCCTATAATTCACCCCTCCACTTT
v_gene: TRBV7-3; abundance: .; j_gene: TRBJ1-6; d_gene: TRBD1; CDR3aa: CASSRTGVDSPLHF; CDR3nt: TGTGCCAGCAGCCGGACAGGGGTGGATTCACCCCTCCACTTT
v_gene: TRBV11-2; abundance: .; j_gene: TRBJ1-1; d_gene: .; CDR3aa: CASSFSTGAPTEAFF; CDR3nt: TGTGCCAGCAGCTTTTCGACAGGAGCCCCCACTGAAGCTTTCTTT
v_gene: TRBV7-9; abundance: .; j_gene: TRBJ1-5; d_gene: .; CDR3aa: CASSPPGVQPQHF; CDR3nt: TGTGCCAGCAGCCCGCCAGGGGTTCAGCCCCAGCATTTT
v_gene: TRBV18; abundance: .; j_gene: TRBJ2-2; d_gene: TRBD2; CDR3aa: CASSPASGGRRRFTGELFF; CDR3nt: TGTGCCAGCTCACCGGCTAGCGGGGGCAGACGGCGTTTCACCGGGGAGCTGTTTTTT
v_gene: TRBV10-3; abundance: .; j_gene: TRBJ1-4; d_gene: TRBD1; CDR3aa: CAISATGLGDEKLFF; CDR3nt: TGTGCCATCAGTGCGACAGGGCTGGGCGATGAAAAACTGTTTTTT
v_gene: TRBV6-6; abundance: .; j_gene: TRBJ1-1; d_gene: TRBD1; CDR3aa: CASSLRGTGMNTEAFF; CDR3nt: TGTGCCAGCAGTCTCCGCGGGACAGGTATGAACACTGAAGCTTTCTTT
v_gene: TRBV7-2; abundance: .; j_gene: TRBJ2-2; d_gene: .; CDR3aa: CASSLLLANTGELFF; CDR3nt: TGTGCCAGCAGCTTACTACTAGCTAACACCGGGGAGCTGTTTTTT
v_gene: TRBV25-1; abundance: .; j_gene: TRBJ1-2; d_gene: .; CDR3aa: CASSLSGGLSGYTF; CDR3nt: TGTGCCAGCAGTCTTTCCGGCGGGTTATCTGGCTACACCTTC
v_gene: TRBV21-1; abundance: .; j_gene: TRBJ1-5; d_gene: .; CDR3aa: CASSNRTEVDQPQHF; CDR3nt: TGTGCCAGCAGCAACCGGACAGAGGTCGATCAGCCCCAGCATTTT
v_gene: TRBV9; abundance: .; j_gene: TRBJ2-2; d_gene: .; CDR3aa: CASTQIGGGRTGELFF; CDR3nt: TGTGCCAGCACCCAGATTGGGGGGGGCCGCACCGGGGAGCTGTTTTTT
v_gene: TRBV9; abundance: .; j_gene: TRBJ2-5; d_gene: .; CDR3aa: CASSEGLAQRSTQYF; CDR3nt: TGTGCCAGCAGCGAAGGACTGGCCCAAAGGTCGACCCAGTACTTC
v_gene: TRBV4-2; abundance: few; j_gene: TRBJ2-3; d_gene: TRBD2; CDR3aa: CASSQEGLAGGPDTQYF; CDR3nt: TGTGCCAGCAGCCAAGAGGGGCTAGCGGGGGGGCCAGATACGCAGTATTTT
v_gene: TRBV7-8; abundance: once; j_gene: TRBJ1-2; d_gene: .; CDR3aa: CASSQGGGYTF; CDR3nt: TGTGCCAGCAGCCAGGGTGGGGGCTACACCTTC
v_gene: TRBV29-1; abundance: once; j_gene: TRBJ1-5; d_gene: .; CDR3aa: CSVVGGTNQPQHF; CDR3nt: TGCAGCGTTGTGGGGGGGACCAATCAGCCCCAGCATTTT